The next 27 T cell receptor beta chains were all read from a single sample in a study of blood T cells in healthy people across ages. A second PCR, run for about 7 to 11 cycles, used a sample-barcoded 5' primer plus a J-beta primer mix. In TCRdb, the 5' RACE reads were re-called with MiXCR into one record per CDR3 protein. The repertoire holds about 1.7 million distinct CDR3 sequences, with approximately 28% as singletons. The source material was blood. These receptors were obtained from a woman in her twenties or thirties in good health.

This clonotype has a handful of counts. The chain employs TRBV7-2 and TRBJ2-3; no clear D gene. Germline lookup yields CDR1 SGHTA and CDR2 FQGNSA. The V end was cut by 5 bases, the J end by 0 bases, with 9 bases between. This CDR3 is 14 amino acids long. CDR3 sequence (DNA): TGTGCCAGCAGCCGACCCTCTAGCACAGATACGCAGTATTTT. Its protein is CASSRPSSTDTQYF.

This clonotype was counted many times. The chain links TRBV5-1 to TRBJ2-7; possible D gene TRBD1, 5 bases. The V end was cut by 0 bases, the J end by 2 bases, with 9 bases between. CDR3 size: 14 residues. Per the germline V gene, CDR1 is SGHRS and CDR2 is YFSETQ. The CDR3 DNA reads as TGCGCCAGCAGCTTGGAGGGGTCGGCCTACGAGCAGTACTTC. Protein product: CASSLEGSAYEQYF.

V usage is TRBV4-1 and J usage is TRBJ1-1; possibly TRBD1 for D (5 bases). This CDR3 contains 16 residues. Between the trimmed V and J ends, which lost 2 bases and 11 bases, there was a span of 24 bases. The germline V gene has CDR1 MGHRA and CDR2 YSYEKL. As DNA, the CDR3 is TGCGCCAGCAGCCAACTATTCGTGAAGCAGGCGGGACTCGCTTTCTTT. This gives the protein CASSQLFVKQAGLAFF.

The chain carries TRBV6-4 and TRBJ2-2; D may match TRBD1 or TRBD2 (5 bases each). CDR1 MRHNA and CDR2 SNTAGT come from the germline V gene. Trimming stripped 6 bases from V and 2 bases from J, with 10 bases between. The CDR3 extends over 14 amino acids. This CDR3 reads CASRGELNTGELFF. CDR3 bases: TGTGCCAGCAGAGGGGAGCTAAACACCGGGGAGCTGTTTTTT.

This clonotype has more than one count but fewer than ten. This chain connects TRBV3-1 to TRBJ2-3; D possibly uses TRBD1 or TRBD2 (6 bases each). CDR3 size: 17 residues. Germline V gene sequence: CDR1 LGHDT, CDR2 YNNKEL (reference sequence). The V gene lost 0 bases and the J gene lost 4 bases, with 17 bases spanning the gap. As DNA, the CDR3 is TGTGCCAGCAGCCAAGATTGGCGCAGGGGAGGCGCAGATACGCAGTATTTT. It yields the protein CASSQDWRRGGADTQYF.

This clonotype was counted between two and nine times. The chain carries TRBV11-2 and TRBJ1-4, with 8 positions matching TRBD1. The germline CDR1 and CDR2 sequences are SGHAT and FQNNGV. This CDR3 contains 15 residues. Trimming removed 5 bases from V and 6 bases from J; junction bases left unmatched: 8. CDR3 DNA sequence: TGTGCCAGCAGCCTAGGACAGGGTCTGGATGAAAAACTGTTTTTT. Amino acid sequence: CASSLGQGLDEKLFF.

The sample holds many counts of this clonotype. The CDR3 is CSARRQGPNYEQYF. CDR3 sequence (DNA): TGCAGTGCTAGAAGGCAGGGGCCCAACTACGAGCAGTACTTC. This sequence joins TRBV20-1 and TRBJ2-7; possible D gene TRBD1, 6 bases. Trimming stripped 2 bases from V and 3 bases from J, with 14 bases between. CDR1 is DFQATT, CDR2 SNEGSKA, per germline (reference sequence). CDR3 length: 14 residues.

J is TRBJ1-4 and V is TRBV3-1, with TRBD1 matching 10 bases. V trimming: 6 bases; J trimming: 8 bases; junction bases outside the gene matches: 12. This CDR3 has 16 residues. The germline V gene has CDR1 LGHDT and CDR2 YNNKEL (reference sequence). For the CDR3, the DNA is TGTGCCAGCAGTATCCCGGCTGGGACAGGGGCCGAAAAACTGTTTTTT. Amino acids: CASSIPAGTGAEKLFF.

The gene calls are TRBV5-1 and TRBJ2-5; 7 positions agree with TRBD1. V lost 3 bases and J lost 4; bases outside the gene matches: 6. The CDR3 is made up of 14 amino acids. Germline V gives CDR1 SGHRS, CDR2 YFSETQ. In DNA form, the CDR3 reads TGCGCCAGCAGCTATACCGGGACAGCAGAGACCCAGTACTTC. It translates to CASSYTGTAETQYF.

J is TRBJ2-2 and V is TRBV6-5, with D maybe TRBD2 (7 bases). Deletions cut 1 base from V and 5 bases from J, with 14 bases between. Per the germline V gene, CDR1 is MNHEY and CDR2 is SVGAGI. The CDR3 covers 16 residues. The CDR3 spells CASSYWGGPGTGELFF. The CDR3 nucleotides read TGTGCCAGCAGTTACTGGGGGGGCCCGGGGACCGGGGAGCTGTTTTTT.

J is TRBJ2-1 and V is TRBV20-1; 12 positions agree with TRBD2. Germline trimming cut 0 bases from V and 12 bases from J; bases unmatched to any gene: 12. The CDR3 covers 16 residues. Germline V CDR1 and CDR2: DFQATT, SNEGSKA (reference sequence). The CDR3 loop is CSARDRASGRAGVQFF. For the CDR3, the DNA is TGCAGTGCTAGAGATCGAGCTAGCGGGAGGGCAGGGGTGCAGTTCTTC.

This clonotype appeared a few times. Since a much larger clone is just one base distant, this may be a read error. V and J are TRBV7-2 and TRBJ2-4; D unclear. Trimming removed 3 bases from V and 3 bases from J, with 12 bases in between. The CDR3 has 15 residues. Germline V CDR1 and CDR2: SGHTA, FQGNSA. In DNA form, the CDR3 reads TGTGCCAGCAGCTTGCAACGAGTAGTCAAAAACATTCAGTACTTC. Amino acids: CASSLQRVVKNIQYF.

This clonotype was recorded at least ten times. This chain joins TRBV5-1 and TRBJ1-2; 8 bases align to TRBD1. CDR1 is SGHRS and CDR2 is YFSETQ in the germline V gene. V trimming: 0 bases; J trimming: 5 bases; junction bases outside the gene matches: 6. This CDR3 comprises 15 residues. In nucleotides, the CDR3 is TGCGCCAGCAGCTTGGCCGCGACAGGGGCTTATGGCTACACCTTC. Protein: CASSLAATGAYGYTF.

The gene calls are TRBV6-2 or TRBV6-3 and TRBJ2-1; D unclear. The V gene lost 2 bases and the J gene lost 6 bases, with 20 bases spanning the gap. The V gene's germline CDR1 is MNHEY and CDR2 SVGEGT. CDR3 length: 17 residues. This CDR3 is CASSYPILSAESNEQFF. The CDR3 DNA is TGTGCCAGCAGTTACCCAATTCTATCTGCGGAGAGCAATGAGCAGTTCTTC.

This clonotype occurred once. The chain carries TRBV30 and TRBJ2-4, with D uncertain. The V gene's germline CDR1 is GTSNPN and CDR2 SVGIG (reference sequence). The CDR3 covers 14 residues. Between the trimmed V and J ends, which lost 0 bases and 1 base, there was a span of 7 bases. The CDR3: CAWSVDGAKNIQYF. Here the CDR3 DNA reads TGTGCCTGGAGTGTAGATGGGGCCAAAAACATTCAGTACTTC.

V usage is TRBV6-2 or TRBV6-3 and J usage is TRBJ1-5; D not certain. This CDR3 contains 14 residues. The ends were cut back, 6 bases at V and 4 bases at J, with 13 bases in the middle. The germline gives CDR1 MNHEY, CDR2 SVGEGT. CDR3 protein: CASSGRAGNQPQHF. The CDR3 DNA reads TGTGCCAGCAGCGGGCGGGCGGGGAATCAGCCCCAGCATTTT.

The V and J genes are TRBV6-5 and TRBJ2-1, with D tentatively TRBD2 (6 bases). CDR3 length equals 12 residues. The V and J ends lost 6 bases and 10 bases respectively, with 13 bases between them. Germline V CDR1 and CDR2: MNHEY, SVGAGI. The CDR3 sequence: CASRLTAGEQFF. DNA of the CDR3: TGTGCCAGCAGGTTGACAGCGGGCGAGCAGTTCTTC.

The chain couples TRBV5-1 to TRBJ2-5, with 7 bases lining up with TRBD1. The CDR3 is 15 residues long. CDR1 and CDR2 (germline): SGHRS, YFSETQ. Trimming took 2 bases from V and 0 from J; bases not matched to a gene: 4. The CDR3 spells CASSLQGQYQETQYF. DNA for the CDR3: TGCGCCAGCAGCTTACAGGGACAGTACCAAGAGACCCAGTACTTC.

The chain combines TRBV12-3 or TRBV12-4 with TRBJ2-1; 7 bases map to TRBD1. V lost 8 bases, J lost 8 bases, and 9 bases stayed unmatched. This CDR3 contains 13 residues. CDR3 residues: CASEEQGRDEQFF. CDR3 bases: TGTGCCAGCGAGGAACAGGGGAGAGATGAGCAGTTCTTC.

This clonotype has more than one count but fewer than ten. V is TRBV5-1 and J is TRBJ2-7; D not certain. Trimming shortened V by 3 bases and J by 1 base, and 11 bases separated the two germline ends. This CDR3 has 14 residues. From germline, CDR1 is SGHRS and CDR2 YFSETQ. The DNA for the CDR3 is TGCGCCAGCAGCTCCGATCCGGCGTCCTACGAGCAGTACTTC. It encodes CASSSDPASYEQYF.

This clonotype turned up a few times. The chain recombines TRBV3-1 with TRBJ1-2; 7 nucleotides agree with TRBD1. The V and J ends lost 4 bases and 10 bases, in that order; junction bases with no gene match: 12. The CDR3 spans 14 residues. Looked up from germline, CDR1 is LGHDT and CDR2 is YNNKEL (reference sequence). CDR3 sequence reads: CASSLTGTVVHYTF. The CDR3 region has the DNA TGTGCCAGCAGCCTAACCGGGACAGTAGTCCACTACACCTTC.

The chain couples TRBV7-2 to TRBJ2-1; no definite D call. This CDR3 has 12 amino acids. V was pared by 5 bases and J by 4 bases, with 6 bases between. Looked up from germline, CDR1 is SGHTA and CDR2 is FQGNSA. The CDR3 nucleotides are TGTGCCAGCAGCATGTGGTACAATGAGCAGTTCTTC. Translated: CASSMWYNEQFF.

This clonotype has a handful of counts. The V call is TRBV7-9, the J call TRBJ1-4, with 10 bases matching TRBD1. Germline loops: CDR1 SEHNR, CDR2 FQNEAQ (reference sequence). Germline trimming cut 3 bases from V and 5 bases from J; bases unmatched to any gene: 6. The CDR3 extends over 16 amino acids. CDR3 sequence: CASSLDQDRGNEKLFF. In DNA form, the CDR3 reads TGTGCCAGCAGCTTGGATCAGGACAGGGGGAATGAAAAACTGTTTTTT.

This clonotype came up a few times. The rearrangement links TRBV5-1 to TRBJ2-1; 13 bases agree with TRBD2. V gave up 4 bases and J gave up 10 bases; unmatched junction bases: 8. Germline V lookup: CDR1 SGHRS, CDR2 YFSETQ. The CDR3 has 15 residues. CDR3: CASSTGLAGAGEQFF. The DNA for the CDR3 is TGCGCCAGCAGCACTGGACTAGCGGGGGCAGGGGAGCAGTTCTTC.

As regards this clonotype: A read error may be the cause here, since a much bigger clone is one base away. V is TRBV20-1 and J is TRBJ2-4; D call uncertain. With the DNA end fitting TRBJ2-7 better, the J assignment may be wrong. This CDR3 is built from 14 residues. Looked up from germline, CDR1 is DFQATT and CDR2 is SNEGSKA (reference sequence). CDR3 DNA: TGCGGTGCTATAGTCCAGGAAGGGCCCTACGAGCAGTACTTC. It yields the protein CGAIVQEGPYEQYF.

This clonotype appeared a few times. The chain is built from TRBV18 and TRBJ2-1; perhaps TRBD2 as D (6 bases). CDR3 length equals 13 residues. Deletions cut 0 bases from V and 8 bases from J, with 8 bases between. CDR1 and CDR2 from the germline V gene are KGHSH and LQKENI. The CDR3 nucleotides read TGTGCCAGCTCACCACCGGAGGGGTATGAGCAGTTCTTC. Its translation is CASSPPEGYEQFF.

The rearrangement joins TRBV12-3 or TRBV12-4 to TRBJ2-1; no firm D call. With 3 bases removed from V and 0 bases from J, the gap between germline ends came to 6 bases. The CDR3 has 14 residues. This CDR3 reads CASSFQVSYNEQFF. Written as DNA, the CDR3 is TGTGCCAGCAGTTTTCAGGTCTCCTACAATGAGCAGTTCTTC.